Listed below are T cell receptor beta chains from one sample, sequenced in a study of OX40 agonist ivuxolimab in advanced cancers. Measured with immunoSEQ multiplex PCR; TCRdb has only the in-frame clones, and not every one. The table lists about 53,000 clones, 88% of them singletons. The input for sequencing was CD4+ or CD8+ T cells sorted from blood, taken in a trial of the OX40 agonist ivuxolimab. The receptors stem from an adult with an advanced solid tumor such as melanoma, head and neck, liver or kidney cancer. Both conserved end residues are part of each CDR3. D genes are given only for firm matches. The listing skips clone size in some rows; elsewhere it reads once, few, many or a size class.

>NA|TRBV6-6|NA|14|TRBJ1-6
TGTGCCAGCAATAAGGGGTCCTATAATTCACCCCTCCACTTT
CASNKGSYNSPLHF
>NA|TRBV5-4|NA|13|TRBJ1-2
TGTGCCAGCAGAGAACAGGGAGAGGATGGCTACACCTTC
CASREQGEDGYTF
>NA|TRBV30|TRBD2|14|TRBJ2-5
TGTGCCTGGAGTTTAGCGGGATTGGAAGAGACCCAGTACTTC
CAWSLAGLEETQYF
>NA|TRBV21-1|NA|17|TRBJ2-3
TGTGCCAGCAGCAAAAGTCTGGGGGAAGGAAGCACAGATACGCAGTATTTT
CASSKSLGEGSTDTQYF
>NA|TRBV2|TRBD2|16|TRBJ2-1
TGTGCCAGCAGCGGTGGACTAGCGGGGGGGTACAATGAGCAGTTCTTC
CASSGGLAGGYNEQFF
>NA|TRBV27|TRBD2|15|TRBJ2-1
TGTGCCAGCACAATAGCGGGCGCGCCTTACAATGAGCAGTTCTTC
CASTIAGAPYNEQFF
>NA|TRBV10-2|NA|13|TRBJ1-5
TGCGCCAGCAGAAACCAGAGAAATCAGCCCCAGCATTTT
CASRNQRNQPQHF
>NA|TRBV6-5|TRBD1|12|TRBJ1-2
TGTGCCAGCAGTCAGGGGGAAAATGGCTACACCTTC
CASSQGENGYTF
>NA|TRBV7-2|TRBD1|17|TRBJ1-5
TGTGCCAGCAGCTTAGATCCGGGACAGGGGGGCAATCAGCCCCAGCATTTT
CASSLDPGQGGNQPQHF
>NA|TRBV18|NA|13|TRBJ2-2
TGTGCCAGCTCACCCAGGGGCACCGGGGAGCTGTTTTTT
CASSPRGTGELFF
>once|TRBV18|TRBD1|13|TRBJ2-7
TGTGCCAGCTCACAGGGACAGGACTACGAGCAGTACTTC
CASSQGQDYEQYF
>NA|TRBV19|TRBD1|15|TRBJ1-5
TGTGCCAGTACCGGACAGGCCTATAGCAATCAGCCCCAGCATTTT
CASTGQAYSNQPQHF
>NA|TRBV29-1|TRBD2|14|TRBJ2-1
TGCAGCGTCCAGACTAGCGGGAGGGGCGATGAGCAGTTCTTC
CSVQTSGRGDEQFF
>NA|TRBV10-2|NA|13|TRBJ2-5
TGCGCCAGCAGTGAACAGGGTAAAGAGACCCAGTACTTC
CASSEQGKETQYF
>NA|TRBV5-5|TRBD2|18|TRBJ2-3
TGTGCCAGCAGCTTGGTTCCTAGCGGGGGCCCTAGCACAGATACGCAGTATTTT
CASSLVPSGGPSTDTQYF